This T cell receptor (beta chain) appears in the sequencing data of a study of OX40 agonist ivuxolimab in advanced cancers. For the study at large: Patients were treated with ivuxolimab, an agonistic anti-OX40 (CD134) antibody. Patients got intravenous ivuxolimab at 0.01 to 10 mg/kg every 2 weeks.

Study results and caveats: In the 0.1-3.0 mg/kg groups, partial responders showed among the lowest expansion.

Of note for this clone: Its matching antigen is unknown.

This CDR3 is built from 15 residues. Trimming took 6 bases from V and 5 from J; bases not matched to a gene: 11. Germline V CDR1 and CDR2: WSHSY, SAAADI. Autoimmune disease history or systemic immunosuppression led to patients being barred. The protocol was immunoSEQ multiplex PCR, while the TCRdb copy is restricted to in-frame clones and leaves out a portion. There are some 30,000 clones in the sample; roughly 76% occur only once, and 15% to 20% lies in the top ten. The V call is TRBV10-2, the J call TRBJ2-3, with 7 bases aligning to TRBD1. This TCR was sampled from an adult with an advanced solid tumor such as melanoma, head and neck, liver or kidney cancer. This specimen consisted of CD4+ or CD8+ T cells sorted from blood, obtained in a trial of the OX40 agonist ivuxolimab. The CDR3 coding sequence is TGCGCCAGCAGACCCCATGGACAGGCAAGAGATACGCAGTATTTT. Protein: CASRPHGQARDTQYF.